A single sample is the source of the 32 T cell receptor beta chains below, sequenced in a study of CD8 T cells in Susac syndrome (dated by TCRdb to about 2019). The library was generated by the immunoSEQ multiplex PCR assay. RNA was extracted using the RNeasy kit, and roughly 0.45 to 1 microgram was reverse transcribed with random hexamers. TCRdb handled the public reads itself, with Q25 trimming in fastp and clone calling in MiXCR, and kept productive beta chains. Under each unique CDR3 protein, matching rows form one entry showing the most common genes and DNA. The sample yields 160,000 or so distinct CDR3 sequences; roughly 94% were counted once. Approximately 0.11% of the sample is taken by the ten largest. The sample comprised CD4+ T cells from PBMCs. Receptor source: a human donor with Susac syndrome.

V gene TRBV5-1 combines with J gene TRBJ2-1, with 13 bases fitting TRBD2. The germline V gene has CDR1 SGHRS and CDR2 YFSETQ. The CDR3 covers 19 residues. The trim removed 0 bases at V and 0 bases at J, leaving 6 bases unmatched. As DNA, the CDR3 is TGCGCCAGCAGCTTGGTCCTGACTAGCGGGGGGAGCTCCTACAATGAGCAGTTCTTC. It yields the protein CASSLVLTSGGSSYNEQFF.

The gene calls are TRBV20-1 and TRBJ1-2; perhaps TRBD1 as D (5 bases). Germline-derived CDR1 and CDR2 are DFQATT and SNEGSKA (reference sequence). With 6 bases removed from V and 3 bases from J, the gap between germline ends came to 11 bases. The CDR3 spans 12 residues. Here the CDR3 DNA reads TGCAGTGCGCAGACAGATGACTATGGCTACACCTTC. It encodes CSAQTDDYGYTF.

The rearrangement joins TRBV20-1 to TRBJ1-2; D is perhaps TRBD1 (5 bases). The CDR3 extends over 11 amino acids. Per the germline V gene, CDR1 is DFQATT and CDR2 is SNEGSKA (reference sequence). The germline V and J ends were trimmed by 1 base and 11 bases, with 11 bases remaining between them. The CDR3: CSARGSTVYTF. CDR3 nucleotides: TGCAGTGCTAGAGGGTCGACAGTATACACCTTC.

The V and J genes are TRBV20-1 and TRBJ1-4; D gene unclear. Germline V gives CDR1 DFQATT, CDR2 SNEGSKA (reference sequence). The CDR3 sequence is 13 residues long. Deletions cut 0 bases from V and 8 bases from J, with 10 bases between. CDR3 bases: TGCAGTGCTAGAGATTTTCGGGCAGAAAAACTGTTTTTT. It encodes CSARDFRAEKLFF.

The genes are TRBV20-1 and TRBJ1-5, with TRBD1 matching 7 bases. In germline, CDR1 is DFQATT, CDR2 SNEGSKA (reference sequence). V gave up 7 bases and J gave up 7 bases; unmatched junction bases: 7. The CDR3 is made up of 12 amino acids. Here the CDR3 DNA reads TGCAGTGTACAGACAGGGAGCCAGCCCCAGCATTTT. As protein: CSVQTGSQPQHF.

This clonotype has just one count. This chain connects TRBV4-1 to TRBJ1-1; D possibly corresponds to TRBD1 (5 bases). Trimming took off 5 bases at V and 3 bases at J, with 10 bases between the two ends. Germline CDR1 reads MGHRA; CDR2 reads YSYEKL. The CDR3 is 13 residues long. The CDR3 DNA reads as TGCGCCAGCAGCTCCAGGACATACACTGAAGCTTTCTTT. Its protein product is CASSSRTYTEAFF.

The chain links TRBV4-1 to TRBJ2-5; perhaps TRBD2 as D (6 bases). Germline CDR1 MGHRA, CDR2 YSYEKL. Trimming took off 4 bases at V and 2 bases at J, with 14 bases between the two ends. There are 15 residues in the CDR3. The CDR3 reads CASSLFLREQETQYF. The CDR3 DNA sequence: TGCGCCAGCAGCCTGTTTCTGCGGGAACAAGAGACCCAGTACTTC.

The chain recombines TRBV9 with TRBJ2-3, with 8 bases identical to TRBD2. From germline, CDR1 is SGDLS and CDR2 YYNGEE. The CDR3 has 14 amino acids. The ends lost 0 bases at V and 5 bases at J; junction bases unmatched: 2. The CDR3 region has the DNA TGTGCCAGCAGCGTAGTTACTAGCGGAGATACGCAGTATTTT. This codes for CASSVVTSGDTQYF.

This rearrangement joins TRBV12-3 or TRBV12-4 to TRBJ1-2; 9 bases map to TRBD1. J was trimmed by 6 bases and V by 6 bases; bases with no gene match: 5. CDR3 length equals 13 residues. The CDR3 sequence: CASSMDRGNGYTF. CDR3 nucleotide sequence: TGTGCCAGCAGCATGGACAGGGGAAATGGCTACACCTTC.

The chain employs TRBV9 and TRBJ1-6; D not certain. This CDR3 has 15 amino acids. Trimming took 0 bases from V and 6 from J, leaving 10 bases between them. Germline-derived CDR1 and CDR2 are SGDLS and YYNGEE. The CDR3 sequence is CASSVDSGSNSPLHF. The CDR3 DNA is TGTGCCAGCAGCGTAGATTCGGGCAGTAATTCACCCCTCCACTTT.

In DNA form, the CDR3 reads TGCAGTGCTAGAGAATCGATTTACTATGGCTACACCTTC. Amino acid sequence: CSARESIYYGYTF. The chain is built from TRBV20-1 and TRBJ1-2; unclear D gene. CDR1 is DFQATT, CDR2 SNEGSKA, per germline (reference sequence). The germline V and J ends were trimmed by 0 bases and 3 bases, with 8 bases remaining between them. This CDR3 is 13 amino acids long.

The chain combines TRBV12-3 or TRBV12-4 with TRBJ1-3; 11 positions agree with TRBD1. Trimming at V came to 6 bases and at J to 4 bases, leaving 8 bases not matched to a gene. The CDR3 totals 16 residues. The DNA of the CDR3 is TGTGCCAGCAGCCCCAGGACAGGGGGCATCGGAAACACCATATATTTT. As protein: CASSPRTGGIGNTIYF.

The J gene is TRBJ2-5, the V gene TRBV5-1; weak D call: TRBD1 (8 bases). V was clipped by 0 bases and J by 5 bases, with 20 bases between them. The CDR3 runs to 17 residues. Germline V gives CDR1 SGHRS, CDR2 YFSETQ. CDR3 in amino acids: CASSLVPQQGGQETQYF. Written as DNA, the CDR3 is TGCGCCAGCAGCTTGGTGCCCCAACAGGGGGGGCAGGAGACCCAGTACTTC.

V is TRBV7-3 and J is TRBJ2-1; no definite D call. V lost 4 bases to trimming and J lost 5 bases, with 9 bases between them. The CDR3 spans 13 residues. The germline CDR1 and CDR2 sequences are SGHTA and FQGTGA. This chain's CDR3 is CASSSAPNNEQFF. The CDR3 coding sequence is TGTGCCAGCAGCTCGGCCCCCAACAATGAGCAGTTCTTC.

This sequence joins TRBV4-3 and TRBJ2-7; 10 bases match TRBD2. This CDR3 region has 16 residues. The germline V gene has CDR1 LGHNA and CDR2 YSLEER. V trimming: 1 base; J trimming: 3 bases; junction bases outside the gene matches: 6. The CDR3 spells CASSQASAGGDYEQYF. CDR3 sequence (DNA): TGCGCCAGCAGCCAAGCCTCAGCGGGGGGGGACTACGAGCAGTACTTC.

V is TRBV10-1 and J is TRBJ2-5; no clear D gene. V gave up 11 bases and J gave up 3 bases, with 22 bases separating them. The CDR3 has 15 amino acids. Germline V gives CDR1 WNHNN, CDR2 SYGVQD (reference sequence). The CDR3 loop reads CALPPRLEVEETQYF. CDR3 DNA sequence: TGCGCCTTACCCCCCCGCTTAGAGGTTGAAGAGACCCAGTACTTC.

The V and J genes are TRBV3-1 and TRBJ2-3; perhaps TRBD1 as D (6 bases). The CDR3 has 15 amino acids. CDR1 LGHDT and CDR2 YNNKEL come from the germline V gene (reference sequence). Deletions cut 1 base from V and 6 bases from J, with 14 bases between. The CDR3 reads CASSQASTGSDTQYF. CDR3 in DNA: TGTGCCAGCAGCCAAGCCTCAACAGGGTCGGATACGCAGTATTTT.

The chain has TRBV29-1 and TRBJ1-1, with TRBD1 as a possible D gene (6 bases). The V gene lost 0 bases and the J gene lost 5 bases, with 16 bases spanning the gap. Germline V gene lookup returns CDR1 SQVTM and CDR2 ANQGSEA. The CDR3 covers 15 residues. The CDR3 is CSVEEQGLLRTEAFF. DNA of the CDR3: TGCAGCGTTGAAGAACAGGGCCTCCTTCGGACTGAAGCTTTCTTT. The full variable domain, with the rest looked up from reference TRBV29-1 and TRBJ1-1, is SAVISQKPSRDICQRGTSLTIQCQVDSQVTMMFWYRQQPGQSLTLIATANQGSEATYESGFVIDKFPISRPNLTFSTLTVSNMSPEDSSIYLCSVEEQGLLRTEAFFGQGTRLTVV.

This chain links TRBV19 with TRBJ1-5; maybe TRBD1 (6 bases). The CDR3 is 15 amino acids. V was clipped by 3 bases and J by 5 bases, with 14 bases between them. Germline V CDR1 and CDR2: LNHDA, SQIVND (reference sequence). The CDR3 protein is CASSMVGGRDQPQHF. Written as DNA, the CDR3 is TGTGCCAGTAGTATGGTAGGGGGACGGGATCAGCCCCAGCATTTT.

This chain connects TRBV29-1 to TRBJ1-1; the D gene is possibly TRBD1 (5 bases). The V gene lost 3 bases and the J gene lost 5 bases, with 13 bases spanning the gap. The CDR3 sequence is 13 residues long. Germline V gene data show CDR1 as SQVTM and CDR2 as ANQGSEA. CDR3 in DNA: TGCAGCGTTGACAGGGAGATGGGGACTGAAGCTTTCTTT. Protein product: CSVDREMGTEAFF.

J is TRBJ2-3 and V is TRBV12-3 or TRBV12-4; D is perhaps TRBD2 (6 bases). Trimming removed 5 bases from V and 0 bases from J, with 15 bases in between. This CDR3 has 16 amino acids. Here the CDR3 reads CASSDYTGVSTDTQYF. DNA for the CDR3: TGTGCCAGCAGTGACTACACGGGAGTTAGCACAGATACGCAGTATTTT.

This clonotype was seen only once. The chain is built from TRBV7-9 and TRBJ2-4; a possible D gene is TRBD2 (5 bases). The CDR3 consists of 11 residues. The germline V gene encodes CDR1 SEHNR and CDR2 FQNEAQ (reference sequence). Trimming left V 4 bases short and J 9 bases short, with 7 bases between. DNA of the CDR3: TGTGCCAGCAGCTCCGGGGTCATTCAGTACTTC. It yields the protein CASSSGVIQYF.

CDR3 protein: CSVQQAWDQPQHF. CDR3 coding DNA: TGCAGCGTGCAACAGGCATGGGATCAGCCCCAGCATTTT. The chain joins TRBV29-1 to TRBJ1-5, with D perhaps matching TRBD1 (5 bases). This CDR3 is built from 13 residues. Germline loops: CDR1 SQVTM, CDR2 ANQGSEA. V shed 6 bases and J shed 5 bases, with 14 bases lying between them.

The CDR3 is CASSQSRDGKETQYF. The CDR3 bases are TGCGCCAGCAGTCAATCAAGGGACGGAAAGGAGACCCAGTACTTC. The chain combines TRBV23-1 with TRBJ2-5; the D call may be TRBD1 or TRBD2 (5 bases each). TRBV23-1 is known as an ORF, though its function is uncertain. Trimming took 0 bases from V and 5 from J, leaving 13 bases between them. The CDR3 covers 15 residues.

The chain is built from TRBV12-3 or TRBV12-4 and TRBJ1-1; possible D gene TRBD1, 5 bases. CDR3 length: 14 residues. The V end lost 3 bases, the J end lost 6 bases, and 14 bases lay between the germline ends. The CDR3 loop reads CASSLRGLGSEAFF. CDR3 in DNA: TGTGCCAGCAGTTTGAGGGGCCTCGGCTCTGAAGCTTTCTTT.

The chain links TRBV4-3 to TRBJ2-5, with D uncertain. Trimming pared 0 bases from V and 5 bases from J, leaving 13 bases between. Germline assignment: CDR1 LGHNA and CDR2 YSLEER. This CDR3 spans 15 amino acids. CDR3 residues: CASSQDHGAGETQYF. The CDR3 coding sequence is TGCGCCAGCAGCCAAGATCACGGCGCCGGGGAGACCCAGTACTTC.

This clonotype was counted once. V and J are TRBV3-1 and TRBJ2-7; no clear D gene. The germline V gene encodes CDR1 LGHDT and CDR2 YNNKEL (reference sequence). V lost 4 bases to trimming and J lost 5 bases, with 6 bases between them. The CDR3 sequence is 11 residues long. The CDR3 coding sequence is TGTGCCAGCAGCCGACGCGACGAGCAGTACTTC. Encoded protein: CASSRRDEQYF.

V gene TRBV12-3 or TRBV12-4 combines with J gene TRBJ2-1; 14 nucleotides match TRBD2. The ends lost 3 bases at V and 6 bases at J; junction bases unmatched: 1. The CDR3 covers 15 residues. The CDR3 loop is CASSLGTSGGNEQFF. The CDR3 DNA sequence: TGTGCCAGCAGTTTGGGGACTAGCGGGGGCAATGAGCAGTTCTTC.

This chain links TRBV24-1 with TRBJ2-1; the D is unclear. CDR1 KGHDR and CDR2 SFDVKD come from the germline V gene. The CDR3 contains 11 residues. The V and J ends lost 4 bases and 7 bases respectively, with 4 bases between them. CDR3 loop: CATSEKNEQFF. In DNA form, the CDR3 reads TGTGCCACCAGTGAAAAGAATGAGCAGTTCTTC.

The V gene is TRBV20-1, the J gene TRBJ2-5, with TRBD1 identical over 7 bases. This CDR3 has 11 residues. Germline CDR1 is DFQATT and CDR2 is SNEGSKA (reference sequence). The CDR3 nucleotides read TGCAGCCAGGGGGTTTTGGAGACCCAGTACTTC. Its protein is CSQGVLETQYF.

This rearrangement joins TRBV15 to TRBJ2-4, with D possibly being TRBD1 (6 bases). The length of the CDR3 is 12 residues. V shed 0 bases and J shed 11 bases, with 8 bases lying between them. Germline CDR1 reads LNHNV; CDR2 reads YYDKDF (reference sequence). CDR3 coding DNA: TGTGCCACCAGCAGAGACCGGACAGTTCAGTACTTC. This translates into CATSRDRTVQYF.

This chain joins TRBV3-1 and TRBJ2-5; 7 bases match TRBD2. J was trimmed by 3 bases and V by 1 base; bases with no gene match: 11. The V gene's germline CDR1 is LGHDT and CDR2 YNNKEL (reference sequence). This CDR3 comprises 17 residues. CDR3 sequence reads: CASSQAWGSSGEETQYF. Written as DNA, the CDR3 is TGTGCCAGCAGCCAAGCCTGGGGGAGCAGCGGGGAAGAGACCCAGTACTTC.